This record concerns one T cell receptor (beta chain) sequence. Its antigen is undetermined. The entry originates in a study of T cell responses to AZD1222 COVID-19 vaccine. Germline V gene sequence: CDR1 MNHEY, CDR2 SVGAGI. This CDR3 comprises 13 residues. The V end was cut by 7 bases, the J end by 4 bases, with 13 bases between. TCRdb's copy holds only in-frame clones and misses some; the assay was immunoSEQ multiplex PCR. The sample carries about 140,000 clones, approximately 95% recorded once. Overall study results and limits: Sampling captured repertoires only after the peak T cell response.

The material sequenced was peripheral blood, taken on day 0 of MenACWY control vaccination. This clonotype originated in an adult in good health. This chain uses TRBV6-5 with TRBJ1-2, with D possibly being TRBD1 (5 bases). This CDR3 reads CASTSSGLYGYTF. CDR3 DNA: TGTGCCAGCACCTCATCGGGGCTCTATGGCTACACCTTC.